This T cell receptor beta chain came from a study of T-cell memory formation after mild COVID-19. As for this clonotype: The antigen remains unidentified.

Study conclusions and caveats: The finding that pre-infection memory included some responding clones suggested that cross-reactive memory joined.

There are 13 residues in the CDR3. V gave up 4 bases and J gave up 8 bases, with 14 bases separating them. The germline V gene has CDR1 SEHNR and CDR2 FQNEAQ (reference sequence). TCRdb reanalysed the 5' RACE reads using MiXCR and keeps one entry per CDR3 protein. Of more than 150,000 distinct CDR3 sequences in the sample, around 20% were seen once. Source material: PBMCs or a T cell subset sorted from them (not recorded which). The chain joins TRBV7-9 to TRBJ1-2; D is unresolved. This clonotype was obtained from a man aged 18 to 30 who had mild COVID-19 (a few samples of this study predate the infection). Cell type and time point are not known. CDR3 protein: CASSYPSLRGYTF. The CDR3 DNA reads as TGTGCCAGCAGCTATCCATCCTTAAGGGGCTACACCTTC.